The clone carrying this T cell receptor (beta chain) was counted ten times or more. The data stem from a study of blood T cell repertoires in COVID-19. Sequencing was performed with immunoSEQ multiplex PCR; in TCRdb, only in-frame clones are kept and a portion is missing. Of over 200,000 clones detected, less than 85% appear once; the ten largest clones hold roughly 1.8%. Per the germline V gene, CDR1 is SQVTM and CDR2 is ANQGSEA. Trimming took 2 bases from V and 2 from J; bases not matched to a gene: 17. The CDR3 is 18 residues long. The gene calls are TRBV29-1 and TRBJ1-2, with 7 positions matching TRBD1. The sequence derives from a man in his sixties who had recovered from COVID-19. Sequenced sample: PBMCs or T cells enriched from blood (not recorded which). The CDR3 DNA follows: TGCAGCGTTGAACCTTTATTCGCATGGACAGGCCTGAACTATGGCTACACCTTC. This encodes CSVEPLFAWTGLNYGYTF.